One and the same sample provided the 29 T cell receptor beta chains below, sequenced in a study of OX40 agonist ivuxolimab in advanced cancers. Assay used: immunoSEQ multiplex PCR; TCRdb lists only in-frame clones, some missing. The sample contains 15,000 to 20,000 clones, 65% to 90% of which appear only once. The material sequenced was CD4+ or CD8+ T cells sorted from blood, taken in a trial of the OX40 agonist ivuxolimab. Receptors originate from an adult with an advanced solid tumor such as melanoma, head and neck, liver or kidney cancer.

This rearrangement joins TRBV30 to TRBJ2-6; a possible D gene is TRBD1 (5 bases). The CDR3 covers 16 residues. Germline CDR1 and CDR2: GTSNPN and SVGIG (reference sequence). Trimming shortened V by 1 base and J by 0 bases, and 10 bases separated the two germline ends. The CDR3 DNA sequence: TGTGCCTGGAGTGCACAGGTCCTCTCTGGGGCCAACGTCCTGACTTTC. It codes for CAWSAQVLSGANVLTF.

The chain couples TRBV19 to TRBJ2-7, with TRBD1 as a possible D gene (6 bases). The CDR3 sequence is 13 residues long. The V end lost 3 bases, the J end lost 3 bases, and 9 bases lay between the germline ends. Germline CDR1 reads LNHDA; CDR2 reads SQIVND (reference sequence). Here the CDR3 DNA reads TGTGCCAGTAGTATGGGCAGGGGCTACGAGCAGTACTTC. It codes for CASSMGRGYEQYF.

The CDR3 DNA reads TGTGCCAGCAGCCAAGAACTAGCGGGAGTCGGTGAGCAGTTCTTC. The encoded protein is CASSQELAGVGEQFF. The chain has TRBV14 and TRBJ2-1, with TRBD2 identical over 11 bases. Germline V gives CDR1 SGHDN, CDR2 FVKESK. Trimming cost V 0 bases and J 9 bases; bases outside gene matches: 4. The CDR3 is made up of 15 amino acids.

V and J are TRBV10-2 and TRBJ2-7; 13 bases align to TRBD2. In germline, CDR1 is WSHSY, CDR2 SAAADI. This CDR3 region has 17 residues. Losses at the gene ends were 8 bases for V and 5 bases for J; bases not matched to a gene: 15. As DNA, the CDR3 is TGCGCCAGCTCCAAGGGGGGGACTAGCGGGAAAATCAACGAGCAGTACTTC. Amino acid sequence: CASSKGGTSGKINEQYF.

The chain employs TRBV7-9 and TRBJ2-1, with 9 nucleotides matching TRBD1. This CDR3 region has 15 residues. The junction had 4 bases not matched to a gene; V was cut back by 5 bases and J by 2 bases. The germline V gene has CDR1 SEHNR and CDR2 FQNEAQ (reference sequence). This CDR3 reads CASSPHRGPYNEQFF. The CDR3 DNA sequence: TGTGCCAGCAGCCCACACAGGGGGCCCTACAATGAGCAGTTCTTC. Combining the CDR3 with reference TRBV7-9 and TRBJ2-1 gives the whole variable domain DTGVSQNPRHKITKRGQNVTFRCDPISEHNRLYWYRQTLGQGPEFLTYFQNEAQLEKSRLLSDRFSAERPKGSFSTLEIQRTEQGDSAMYLCASSPHRGPYNEQFFGPGTRLTVL.

The table lists this clone with a few counts. This sequence joins TRBV7-9 and TRBJ2-2; 8 nucleotides line up with TRBD2. Germline CDR1 and CDR2: SEHNR and FQNEAQ (reference sequence). The V and J ends lost 5 bases and 0 bases, in that order; junction bases with no gene match: 2. The CDR3 covers 15 residues. The CDR3 region has the DNA TGTGCCAGCAGCCCGGGGGGGTCGAACACCGGGGAGCTGTTTTTT. Translation gives CASSPGGSNTGELFF.

The table lists this clone with a few counts. The genes are TRBV29-1 and TRBJ2-1, with TRBD2 matching 10 bases. The CDR3 is made up of 12 amino acids. Germline loops: CDR1 SQVTM, CDR2 ANQGSEA. With 7 bases clipped from V and 6 bases from J, the junction kept 3 bases outside the gene matches. CDR3 sequence: CSGGLASNEQFF. CDR3 coding DNA: TGCAGCGGGGGACTAGCGTCCAATGAGCAGTTCTTC.

The chain joins TRBV18 to TRBJ2-2; D perhaps matches TRBD2 (6 bases). This CDR3 is 15 amino acids long. V dropped 3 bases and J dropped 4 bases, with 12 bases sitting between them. CDR1 is KGHSH and CDR2 is LQKENI in the germline V gene. The CDR3 region is CASSPRPGSTGELFF. CDR3 bases: TGTGCCAGCTCACCCCGCCCCGGGAGCACCGGGGAGCTGTTTTTT.

The chain carries TRBV7-2 and TRBJ2-1; TRBD2 aligns across 11 bases. The CDR3 loop spans 16 amino acids. CDR1 SGHTA and CDR2 FQGNSA come from the germline V gene. Losses at the gene ends were 5 bases for V and 5 bases for J; bases not matched to a gene: 8. Here the CDR3 reads CASSGGGLAVNNEQFF. DNA for the CDR3: TGTGCCAGCAGCGGAGGGGGACTAGCGGTAAACAATGAGCAGTTCTTC.

The CDR3 region is CSVGGNEQFF. The CDR3 DNA sequence: TGCAGCGTTGGGGGCAATGAGCAGTTCTTC. The chain joins TRBV29-1 to TRBJ2-1; D is ambiguous. The CDR3 covers 10 residues. V was trimmed by 4 bases and J by 6 bases, leaving 4 bases between them. CDR1 and CDR2 (germline): SQVTM, ANQGSEA.

V is TRBV6-5 and J is TRBJ2-2; TRBD1 might be the D (5 bases). The germline gives CDR1 MNHEY, CDR2 SVGAGI. This CDR3 is built from 14 residues. The ends were cut back, 6 bases at V and 4 bases at J, with 12 bases in the middle. Here the CDR3 DNA reads TGTGCCAGCAGGATAGCAGGGCGCACCGGGGAGCTGTTTTTT. Translated, it gives CASRIAGRTGELFF.

The V call is TRBV9, the J call TRBJ2-2; possible D gene TRBD1, 5 bases. The CDR3 has 21 residues. From germline, CDR1 is SGDLS and CDR2 YYNGEE. V gave up 0 bases and J gave up 3 bases, with 27 bases separating them. CDR3 DNA: TGTGCCAGCAGCGTAGCTGGCCGAGATCTAGGGGCAGTCCGGGACACCGGGGAGCTGTTTTTT. It specifies CASSVAGRDLGAVRDTGELFF.

This rearrangement joins TRBV5-4 to TRBJ2-1, with a tentative D call TRBD2 (8 bases). This CDR3 has 16 amino acids. Trimming pared 5 bases from V and 6 bases from J, leaving 21 bases between. Germline CDR1 SGHNT, CDR2 YYREEE (reference sequence). Here the CDR3 reads CASSPGGAGAGNEQFF. Here the CDR3 DNA reads TGTGCCAGCAGTCCAGGGGGAGCGGGAGCCGGCAATGAGCAGTTCTTC.

This clone showed up just a few times. The rearrangement joins TRBV7-3 to TRBJ1-6, with D possibly being TRBD1 (6 bases). The CDR3 loop spans 15 amino acids. Per germline, CDR1 SGHTA and CDR2 FQGTGA. Trimming removed 5 bases from V and 6 bases from J, with 14 bases in between. In DNA, the CDR3 is TGTGCCAGCAGCATCACAGGGAGGTCTAATTCACCCCTCCACTTT. Translation: CASSITGRSNSPLHF.

The V and J genes are TRBV5-1 and TRBJ1-3; D unresolved. The V gene's germline CDR1 is SGHRS and CDR2 YFSETQ. V was cut by 0 bases and J by 0 bases, with 7 bases left in between. The CDR3 consists of 15 residues. The CDR3 spells CASSLVSNSGNTIYF. Here the CDR3 DNA reads TGCGCCAGCAGCTTGGTCAGTAACTCTGGAAACACCATATATTTT. Full variable domain (missing parts from reference TRBV5-1 and TRBJ1-3): KAGVTQTPRYLIKTRGQQVTLSCSPISGHRSVSWYQQTPGQGLQFLFEYFSETQRNKGNFPGRFSGRQFSNSRSEMNVSTLELGDSALYLCASSLVSNSGNTIYFGEGSWLTVV.

The chain employs TRBV29-1 and TRBJ2-1; D not resolved. Germline-derived CDR1 and CDR2 are SQVTM and ANQGSEA. V lost 7 bases, J lost 0 bases, and 10 bases lay in between. The CDR3 has 13 amino acids. Here the CDR3 DNA reads TGCAGCGCGGCGGAGAGCTCCTACAATGAGCAGTTCTTC. It encodes CSAAESSYNEQFF.

This chain links TRBV28 with TRBJ1-3, with 8 nucleotides matching TRBD1. CDR3 size: 14 residues. Germline CDR1 MDHEN, CDR2 SYDVKM. Unmatched junction bases numbered 6, after V lost 8 bases and J lost 3 bases. The CDR3: CASRPTGVGNTIYF. For the CDR3, the DNA is TGTGCCAGCCGACCGACAGGGGTTGGAAACACCATATATTTT.

The chain employs TRBV20-1 and TRBJ2-1; no definite D call. From germline, CDR1 is DFQATT and CDR2 SNEGSKA (reference sequence). The CDR3 consists of 11 residues. Between the trimmed V and J ends, which lost 3 bases and 7 bases, there was a span of 7 bases. As DNA, the CDR3 is TGCAGTGCTAGTGCCCCAAATGAGCAGTTCTTC. It encodes CSASAPNEQFF.

The chain couples TRBV2 to TRBJ2-4, with 12 positions matching TRBD2. The CDR3 has 14 amino acids. The junction had 1 base not matched to a gene; V was cut back by 6 bases and J by 4 bases. The germline gives CDR1 SNHLY, CDR2 FYNNEI. The CDR3, as DNA: TGTGCCAGCAGAGGACTAGCGGGAAAAAACATTCAGTACTTC. Translating it yields CASRGLAGKNIQYF.

This chain links TRBV4-2 with TRBJ1-1; maybe TRBD1 (6 bases). Germline values: CDR1 LGHNA, CDR2 YNFKEQ. Trimming stripped 0 bases from V and 10 bases from J, with 18 bases between. CDR3 length: 15 residues. The CDR3 region has the DNA TGTGCCAGCAGCCAAGATCGGTGGCAGGGGATGAGAGCTTTCTTT. Encoded protein: CASSQDRWQGMRAFF.

This chain connects TRBV18 to TRBJ2-6; 7 bases fit TRBD2. This CDR3 region has 17 residues. J lost 4 bases, V lost 3 bases, and 9 bases had no gene match. Per the germline V gene, CDR1 is KGHSH and CDR2 is LQKENI. The CDR3 reads CASSPSGAVGGANVLTF. CDR3 in DNA: TGTGCCAGCTCACCCAGCGGGGCTGTAGGGGGGGCCAACGTCCTGACTTTC.

V gene TRBV7-9 combines with J gene TRBJ2-7, with 9 bases that match TRBD1. Germline loops: CDR1 SEHNR, CDR2 FQNEAQ (reference sequence). V lost 6 bases, J lost 5 bases, and 14 bases stayed unmatched. This CDR3 is built from 16 residues. The CDR3 loop is CASSIHTGGVKNEQYF. CDR3 nucleotide sequence: TGTGCCAGCAGTATCCACACAGGGGGCGTCAAGAACGAGCAGTACTTC.

The chain joins TRBV28 to TRBJ1-5, with D possibly being TRBD1 (5 bases). The CDR3 runs to 15 residues. Trimming took off 7 bases at V and 4 bases at J, with 17 bases between the two ends. CDR1 is MDHEN, CDR2 SYDVKM, per germline. CDR3 nucleotides: TGTGCCAGCACCGACGGGGGATCGGGAAATCAGCCCCAGCATTTT. This translates into CASTDGGSGNQPQHF.

This clone has just one count. The chain recombines TRBV28 with TRBJ2-7; D remains unclear. The germline V gene encodes CDR1 MDHEN and CDR2 SYDVKM. The CDR3 is made up of 11 amino acids. Trimming took off 2 bases at V and 9 bases at J, with 8 bases between the two ends. CDR3 bases: TGTGCCAGCAGTTTAAACCGTCGGCAGTACTTC. Translation gives CASSLNRRQYF. Full variable domain (remainder filled in from reference TRBV28 and TRBJ2-7): DVKVTQSSRYLVKRTGEKVFLECVQDMDHENMFWYRQDPGLGLRLIYFSYDVKMKEKGDIPEGYSVSREKKERFSLILESASTNQTSMYLCASSLNRRQYFGPGTRLTVT.

V gene TRBV20-1 combines with J gene TRBJ1-2; a weak D match, TRBD1 (5 bases). This CDR3 contains 11 residues. Germline V CDR1 and CDR2: DFQATT, SNEGSKA (reference sequence). The ends were cut back, 6 bases at V and 4 bases at J, with 9 bases in the middle. The CDR3 loop is CSAGGSYGYTF. For the CDR3, the DNA is TGCAGTGCGGGGGGGTCCTATGGCTACACCTTC.

J is TRBJ2-7 and V is TRBV29-1, with TRBD1 matching over 11 bases. Per the germline V gene, CDR1 is SQVTM and CDR2 is ANQGSEA. V lost 1 base and J lost 6; bases outside the gene matches: 2. The CDR3 is 13 amino acids. The chain's CDR3 is CSVEGTGGAEQYF. DNA for the CDR3: TGCAGCGTTGAAGGGACAGGGGGCGCCGAGCAGTACTTC.

The rearrangement links TRBV28 to TRBJ1-4, with unresolved D. Looked up from germline, CDR1 is MDHEN and CDR2 is SYDVKM. This CDR3 comprises 16 residues. V shed 10 bases and J shed 3 bases, with 21 bases lying between them. The CDR3 bases are TGTGCCACCTGGGCCCAGCCCTATTTTTCTAATGAAAAACTGTTTTTT. Translating it yields CATWAQPYFSNEKLFF.

The V and J genes are TRBV29-1 and TRBJ1-1, with D unresolved. V gave up 7 bases and J gave up 3 bases, with 15 bases separating them. CDR1 is SQVTM and CDR2 is ANQGSEA in the germline V gene. The CDR3 runs to 13 residues. CDR3 region: CSASTRTDTEAFF. CDR3 in DNA: TGCAGCGCTAGTACCAGGACGGACACTGAAGCTTTCTTT.

The gene calls are TRBV28 and TRBJ2-1; 13 bases align to TRBD2. V dropped 5 bases and J dropped 6; count of bases not matched to a gene: 4. Germline V CDR1 and CDR2: MDHEN, SYDVKM. CDR3 length: 15 amino acids. CDR3 nucleotide sequence: TGTGCCAGCAGTCTCACTAGCGGGAGGGCCAATGAGCAGTTCTTC. Translating it yields CASSLTSGRANEQFF. The full variable domain, completed using reference TRBV28 and TRBJ2-1, is DVKVTQSSRYLVKRTGEKVFLECVQDMDHENMFWYRQDPGLGLRLIYFSYDVKMKEKGDIPEGYSVSREKKERFSLILESASTNQTSMYLCASSLTSGRANEQFFGPGTRLTVL.